These 9 T cell receptor beta chains were all obtained from the same sample, sequenced in a study of PD-1 blockade in classical Hodgkin lymphoma. The protocol was immunoSEQ multiplex PCR, while the TCRdb copy is restricted to in-frame clones and leaves out a portion. The table has around 20,000 clones, around 77% seen once. All the patients suffered relapse after autologous stem cell transplantation, and brentuximab vedotin exposure differed. The sample in question was peripheral blood mononuclear cells (PBMCs), obtained before the second cycle of nivolumab. Every receptor here comes from a human donor with classical Hodgkin lymphoma.

The rearrangement uses TRBV11-2 and TRBJ1-6; D not resolved. Trimming shortened V by 6 bases and J by 0 bases, and 12 bases separated the two germline ends. The CDR3 extends over 16 amino acids. Germline V gene data show CDR1 as SGHAT and CDR2 as FQNNGV. The CDR3 DNA reads TGTGCCAGCAGACCGGACGGGAGCTCCTATAATTCACCCCTCCACTTT. Amino acid sequence: CASRPDGSSYNSPLHF.

The rearrangement links TRBV10-3 to TRBJ1-2; D gene ambiguous. Germline V gives CDR1 ENHRY, CDR2 SYGVKD. CDR3 size: 12 residues. V lost 2 bases, J lost 1 base, and 2 bases lay in between. The DNA of the CDR3 is TGTGCCATCAGTGAGGGTAACTATGGCTACACCTTC. Translation gives CAISEGNYGYTF.

CDR3 region: CASSTSGRAWRQYF. Here the CDR3 DNA reads TGTGCCAGCAGTACTAGCGGGAGGGCCTGGCGGCAGTACTTC. The V gene is TRBV6-6, the J gene TRBJ2-7; TRBD2 aligns across 13 bases. Germline V CDR1 and CDR2: MNHNY, SVGAGI (reference sequence). This CDR3 comprises 14 residues. V shed 5 bases and J 9 bases; nucleotides not matched to a gene: 7.

The rearrangement joins TRBV7-6 to TRBJ1-2; D gene uncertain. The CDR3 length is 14 residues. Germline V gives CDR1 SGHVS, CDR2 FNYEAQ. V dropped 4 bases and J dropped 8 bases, with 17 bases sitting between them. CDR3 sequence reads: CASSSMAVGTGYTF. The DNA for the CDR3 is TGTGCCAGCAGCTCGATGGCGGTCGGAACCGGCTACACCTTC.

The rearrangement joins TRBV6-5 to TRBJ1-2; D not certain. V lost 4 bases and J lost 14, with 14 bases in between. This CDR3 has 11 residues. Germline assignment: CDR1 MNHEY and CDR2 SVGAGI. Here the CDR3 DNA reads TGTGCCAGCAGTTTAGGCCTATTGTGGACCTTC. This gives the protein CASSLGLLWTF.

V usage is TRBV6-5 and J usage is TRBJ2-5, with 9 bases aligning to TRBD1. J gave up 6 bases and V 5 bases, and 7 bases lay outside the gene matches. Germline V gene sequence: CDR1 MNHEY, CDR2 SVGAGI. The CDR3 length is 14 residues. The CDR3 DNA follows: TGTGCCAGCAGTGGAACCGGGACAGGGAAGACCCAGTACTTC. Its translation: CASSGTGTGKTQYF.

The rearrangement joins TRBV7-2 to TRBJ2-2; the D call may be TRBD1 or TRBD2 (5 bases each). With 1 base removed from V and 11 bases from J, the gap between germline ends came to 20 bases. This CDR3 region has 16 residues. CDR1 and CDR2 (germline): SGHTA, FQGNSA. The CDR3: CASSLGIGLRTGELFF. CDR3 in DNA: TGTGCCAGCAGCTTAGGAATTGGACTGAGAACAGGCGAGCTGTTTTTT.

The chain has TRBV6-4 and TRBJ1-4, with D perhaps matching TRBD1 (6 bases). This CDR3 is built from 15 residues. The germline V and J ends were trimmed by 4 bases and 4 bases, with 13 bases remaining between them. Germline V gene sequence: CDR1 MRHNA, CDR2 SNTAGT. The CDR3 here is CASSVPGHLNEKLFF. Written as DNA, the CDR3 is TGTGCCAGCAGTGTCCCGGGACACCTTAATGAAAAACTGTTTTTT.

The chain has TRBV7-2 and TRBJ2-7, with 10 bases aligning to TRBD2. Trimming removed 10 bases from V and 6 bases from J; junction bases left unmatched: 15. Germline CDR1 and CDR2: SGHTA and FQGNSA. CDR3 length: 15 residues. The CDR3 DNA follows: TGTGCCAACCCACTGTCTAGCGGGAGTTCTGGCGAGCAGTACTTC. As protein: CANPLSSGSSGEQYF.